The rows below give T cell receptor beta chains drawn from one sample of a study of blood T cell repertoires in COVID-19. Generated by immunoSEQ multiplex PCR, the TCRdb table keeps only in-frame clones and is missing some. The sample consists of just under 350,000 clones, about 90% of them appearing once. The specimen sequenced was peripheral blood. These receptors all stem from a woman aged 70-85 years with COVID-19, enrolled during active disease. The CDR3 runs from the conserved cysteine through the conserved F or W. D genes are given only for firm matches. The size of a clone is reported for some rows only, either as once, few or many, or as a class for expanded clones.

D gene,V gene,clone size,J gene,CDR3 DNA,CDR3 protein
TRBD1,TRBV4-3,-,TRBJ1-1,TGCGCCAGCAGCCACGGAACAGGGGGCACTGAAGCTTTCTTT,CASSHGTGGTEAFF
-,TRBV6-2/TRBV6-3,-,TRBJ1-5,TGTGCCAGCAGTACACTCCGAGGGGGTTACAATCAGCCCCAGCATTTT,CASSTLRGGYNQPQHF
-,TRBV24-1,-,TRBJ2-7,TGTGCCACCAGTGATCCGTCCTCTTACGAGCAGTACTTC,CATSDPSSYEQYF
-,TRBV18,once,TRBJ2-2,TGTGCCAGCTCACCTGGGACTGGGAACACCGGGGAGCTGTTTTTT,CASSPGTGNTGELFF
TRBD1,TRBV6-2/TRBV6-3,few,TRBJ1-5,TGTGCCAGCAGTTACGCACGACAGGGAGGCAATCAGCCCCAGCATTTT,CASSYARQGGNQPQHF
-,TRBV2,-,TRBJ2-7,TGTGCCAGCAGTGAAGGAGGGCCTGAGTCCTACGAGCAGTACTTC,CASSEGGPESYEQYF
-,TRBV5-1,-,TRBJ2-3,TGCGCCAGCAGCTTGGGGCTAGCTGCGTCTAGCACAGATACGCAGTATTTT,CASSLGLAASSTDTQYF
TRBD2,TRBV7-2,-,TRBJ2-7,TGTGCCAGCAGCTTAACCCCCGGGAGCGGGGCTCAGCAGTACTTC,CASSLTPGSGAQQYF
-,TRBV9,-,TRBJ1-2,TGTGCCAGCAGCGCCAGGGGATTTAATGGCTACACCTTC,CASSARGFNGYTF
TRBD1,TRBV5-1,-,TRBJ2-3,TGCGCCAGCAGCTTGGAACGACAGGGGGCAGATACGCAGTATTTT,CASSLERQGADTQYF
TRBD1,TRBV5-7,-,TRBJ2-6,TGTGCCAGCAGCTTGGGACAGGGGGCGGCTGGGGCCAACGTCCTGACTTTC,CASSLGQGAAGANVLTF
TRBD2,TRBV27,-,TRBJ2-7,TGTGCCAGCAGTAGACCAGGACTAGACTACGAGCAGTACTTC,CASSRPGLDYEQYF
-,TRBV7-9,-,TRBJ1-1,TGTGCCAGCAGCCCCTCTACTAACACTGAAGCTTTCTTT,CASSPSTNTEAFF
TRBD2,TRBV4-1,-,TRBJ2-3,TGCGCCAGCAGCCACGTAGCGGGGGGTGACACAGATACGCAGTATTTT,CASSHVAGGDTDTQYF
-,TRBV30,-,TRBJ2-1,TGTGCCTGTTCTTTGAATGAGCAGTTCTTC,CACSLNEQFF
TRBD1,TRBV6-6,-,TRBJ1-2,TGTGCCAGCAGGGACAGGGGGGGTTCTGGCTACACCTTC,CASRDRGGSGYTF
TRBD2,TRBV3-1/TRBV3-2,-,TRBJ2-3,TGTGCCAGCAGCCAAGAGTACCTAGCGGGGTTCACAGATACGCAGTATTTT,CASSQEYLAGFTDTQYF
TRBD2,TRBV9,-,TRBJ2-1,TGTGCCAGCAGCGTAAGGGGAGCGGGGGGGATAAATGAGCAGTTCTTC,CASSVRGAGGINEQFF
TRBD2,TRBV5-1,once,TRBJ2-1,TGCGCCAGCAGCGCACCGGGACTAGCGGGGAATAACTACAATGAGCAGTTCTTC,CASSAPGLAGNNYNEQFF
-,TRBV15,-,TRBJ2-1,TGTGCCACCAGCAGAGCCAGGGGCACCTACAATGAGCAGTTCTTC,CATSRARGTYNEQFF
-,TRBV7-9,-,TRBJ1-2,TGTGCCAGCAGCTTTGCAGGGAATAACTATGGCTACACCTTC,CASSFAGNNYGYTF
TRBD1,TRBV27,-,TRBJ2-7,TGTGCCAGCAGTTTATCCGGGACAGGGGTCGCCGAGCAGTACTTC,CASSLSGTGVAEQYF
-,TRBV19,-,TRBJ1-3,TGTGCCAGTTTACAGGGAGGGGCTGGAAACACCATATATTTT,CASLQGGAGNTIYF
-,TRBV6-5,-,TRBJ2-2,TGTGCCAGCAGTTACTCGACTACGGGGTCAGGGGAGCTGTTTTTT,CASSYSTTGSGELFF
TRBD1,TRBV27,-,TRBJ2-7,TGTGCCAGCAGTCCCGGGACAGGGGGCCTACCCGAGCAGTACTTC,CASSPGTGGLPEQYF
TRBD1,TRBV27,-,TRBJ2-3,TGTGCCAGCAGCCAGGGACAGGGGAACACAGATACGCAGTATTTT,CASSQGQGNTDTQYF
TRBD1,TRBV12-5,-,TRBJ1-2,TGTGCTAGTGGACGGGACAGCTACTACTATGGCTACACCTTC,CASGRDSYYYGYTF
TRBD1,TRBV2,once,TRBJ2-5,TGTGCCAGCACCCAGGACAGGGGCGTTCAAGAGACCCAGTACTTC,CASTQDRGVQETQYF
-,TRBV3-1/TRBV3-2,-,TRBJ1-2,TGTGCCAGCAGCCAGGGACACAGCTATGGCTACACCTTC,CASSQGHSYGYTF
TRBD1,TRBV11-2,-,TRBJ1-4,TGTGCCAGCAGCTTATCGGGACAGGGCTACGAAAAACTGTTTTTT,CASSLSGQGYEKLFF
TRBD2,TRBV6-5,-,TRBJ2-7,TGTGCCAGCAGGCAACGACTAGCTGGCCCCTACGAGCAGTACTTC,CASRQRLAGPYEQYF
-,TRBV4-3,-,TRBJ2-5,TGCGCCAGCAGCCAAGATCTCAGGGTTCGGGTCCAGTACTTC,CASSQDLRVRVQYF
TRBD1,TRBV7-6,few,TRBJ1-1,TGTGCCAGCAGCTTAGCGACAGAGGCAGGGGGCGAGGCTTTCTTT,CASSLATEAGGEAFF
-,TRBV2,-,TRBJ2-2,TGTGCCAGCAGTGAGGAGGGGGCTCGGACCGGGGAGCTGTTTTTT,CASSEEGARTGELFF
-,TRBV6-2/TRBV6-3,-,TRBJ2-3,TGTGCCAGCACCCCGCAGGAGGGCAACACAGATACGCAGTATTTT,CASTPQEGNTDTQYF
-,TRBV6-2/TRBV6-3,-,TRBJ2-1,TGTGCCAGCAGTTACGGGGGCACCTGGAATGAGCAGTTCTTC,CASSYGGTWNEQFF
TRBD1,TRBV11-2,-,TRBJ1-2,TGTGCCAGCAGCTTCCCACAGGGGGTTGGCTACACCTTC,CASSFPQGVGYTF
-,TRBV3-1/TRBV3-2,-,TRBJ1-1,TGTGCCAGCAGCCAAGAAGCTTTGAACACTGAAGCTTTCTTT,CASSQEALNTEAFF
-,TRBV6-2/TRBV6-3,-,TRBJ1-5,TGTGCCAGCAGTTACACGGGGGGCTTCCCGCCCCAGCATTTT,CASSYTGGFPPQHF
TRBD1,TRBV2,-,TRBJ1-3,TGTGCCAGCAGTGGTCCGGGACAGGGGACAGGAAACACCATATATTTT,CASSGPGQGTGNTIYF
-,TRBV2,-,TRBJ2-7,TGTGCCAGCATCACGGTATCCTCCTACGAGCAGTACTTC,CASITVSSYEQYF
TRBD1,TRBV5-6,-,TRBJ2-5,TGTGCCAGCAGCTTGTTTTCAGGGGGAGAAGAGACCCAGTACTTC,CASSLFSGGEETQYF
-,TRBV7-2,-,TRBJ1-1,TGTGCCAGCAGCGCACAGGGAATTGAAGCTTTCTTT,CASSAQGIEAFF
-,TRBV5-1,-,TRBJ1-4,TGCGCCAGCAGCTTGAGCTCAACTAATGAAAAACTGTTTTTT,CASSLSSTNEKLFF
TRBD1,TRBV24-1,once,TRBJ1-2,TGTGCCACCAGTGATAATGGACAGGGAGGCTATGGCTACACCTTC,CATSDNGQGGYGYTF